These T cell receptor beta chains were read from a single sample in a study of cytomegalovirus exposure and HLA in healthy donors. Clones were read by immunoSEQ multiplex PCR, and TCRdb kept only the in-frame ones, dropping some. The sample carries about 120,000 clones, 70% to 80% recorded once. The source material was PBMCs. The source of these receptors is a female donor in good health and CMV-seronegative. Each CDR3 is given with its conserved first and last residue. The order of the fields is V gene, J gene, clone size, D gene, CDR3 DNA, CDR3 protein. The D gene is left open where the match is weak. The size entry is marked missing in some rows and otherwise reads once, few, many or a size class.

V: TRBV15
J: TRBJ1-1
size: NA
D: TRBD1
DNA: TGTGCCACCAGCATAGGGACAGGGGGTAAGGGTGAAGCTTTCTTT
CDR3: CATSIGTGGKGEAFF

V: TRBV29-1
J: TRBJ2-7
size: few
D: NA
DNA: TGCAGCGTTGTGATTAGCTTCTCAAGCTCCTACGAGCAGTACTTC
CDR3: CSVVISFSSSYEQYF

V: TRBV10-1
J: TRBJ2-2
size: NA
D: TRBD2
DNA: TGCGCCAGCAGTGACTCCCGGGCTAGGAGCGGGAGGGACACCGGGGAGCTGTTTTTT
CDR3: CASSDSRARSGRDTGELFF

V: TRBV2
J: TRBJ1-1
size: NA
D: TRBD1
DNA: TGTGCCAGCAGGGGGACAGGGGGGGCTGAAGCTTTCTTT
CDR3: CASRGTGGAEAFF

V: TRBV4-1
J: TRBJ2-7
size: NA
D: TRBD1
DNA: TGCGCCAGCAGCCAAGTACCAGGGGGCTTCTACGAGCAGTACTTC
CDR3: CASSQVPGGFYEQYF

V: TRBV6-6
J: TRBJ1-2
size: few
D: TRBD1
DNA: TGTGCCGGTTGCAACCGACAGGGGGTTAACTATGGCTACACCTTC
CDR3: CAGCNRQGVNYGYTF

V: TRBV11-2
J: TRBJ2-1
size: NA
D: NA
DNA: TGTGCCAGCAGCTCCGGTTCCCCCGGAGGGTCGTTCTTC
CDR3: CASSSGSPGGSFF

V: TRBV6-1
J: TRBJ1-1
size: once
D: NA
DNA: TGTGCCAGCACCTACCTCGATTCAAACACTGAAGCTTTCTTT
CDR3: CASTYLDSNTEAFF

V: TRBV11-1
J: TRBJ1-1
size: NA
D: NA
DNA: TGTGCCAGCAGCCCTGGACAGCTTAGAGCTTTCTTT
CDR3: CASSPGQLRAFF

V: TRBV7-3
J: TRBJ1-1
size: NA
D: NA
DNA: TGTGCCAGCAGCTTAAAGGGGTTAGGCACTGAAGCTTTCTTT
CDR3: CASSLKGLGTEAFF

V: TRBV7-9
J: TRBJ2-2
size: NA
D: TRBD2
DNA: TGTGCCAGCAGCTTCTTTCTAGCGGGTACGAACACCGGGGAGCTGTTTTTT
CDR3: CASSFFLAGTNTGELFF

V: TRBV28
J: TRBJ1-4
size: NA
D: TRBD1
DNA: TGTGCCAGCAGCTTAGGACAGGGGGTCGAAAAACTGTTTTTT
CDR3: CASSLGQGVEKLFF

V: TRBV9
J: TRBJ2-1
size: NA
D: NA
DNA: TGTGCCAGCAGGTCTAACAATGAGCAGTTCTTC
CDR3: CASRSNNEQFF

V: TRBV9
J: TRBJ2-2
size: NA
D: TRBD2
DNA: TGTGCCAGCAGCCCTCGGACTAGCGAGAACACCGGGGAGCTGTTTTTT
CDR3: CASSPRTSENTGELFF

V: TRBV6-1
J: TRBJ2-7
size: NA
D: NA
DNA: TGTGCCAGCAGTGAACAGAGGCAGTTCTCCTACGAGCAGTACTTC
CDR3: CASSEQRQFSYEQYF

V: TRBV5-8
J: TRBJ1-2
size: NA
D: NA
DNA: TGTGCCAGCAGCTTGGGACGGGGTTGGCAGAACTATGGCTACACCTTC
CDR3: CASSLGRGWQNYGYTF

V: TRBV27
J: TRBJ2-7
size: NA
D: TRBD2
DNA: TGTGCCAGCAGAAAGGGCGGGAGTCAGTACGAGCAGTACTTC
CDR3: CASRKGGSQYEQYF

V: TRBV11-3
J: TRBJ2-3
size: NA
D: TRBD1
DNA: TGTGCCAGCAGCTTAGAGGGACAGATAGATACGCAGTATTTT
CDR3: CASSLEGQIDTQYF

V: TRBV2
J: TRBJ2-1
size: NA
D: TRBD1
DNA: TGTGCCACCTCCGGACAGGGGAGGGAACGGGGGCAGTTCTTC
CDR3: CATSGQGRERGQFF

V: TRBV9
J: TRBJ1-3
size: NA
D: NA
DNA: TGTGCCAGCAGCCCCCGGGCAGGGCCGAGCTCTGGAAACACCATATATTTT
CDR3: CASSPRAGPSSGNTIYF

V: TRBV28
J: TRBJ1-5
size: NA
D: NA
DNA: TGTGCCAGCAGTTCCGGGGTGGGCAATCAGCCCCAGCATTTT
CDR3: CASSSGVGNQPQHF

V: TRBV25-1
J: TRBJ2-7
size: NA
D: NA
DNA: TGTGCCAGCGGGATTAGCGGATCCTACGAGCAGTACTTC
CDR3: CASGISGSYEQYF

V: TRBV5-6
J: TRBJ2-7
size: NA
D: TRBD2
DNA: TGTGCCAGCAGCCCTGGCCCGACTAGCGGGAGTAGGAACGAGCAGTACTTC
CDR3: CASSPGPTSGSRNEQYF

V: TRBV27
J: TRBJ1-2
size: NA
D: NA
DNA: TGTGCCAGCAGTTTATTTACAGGGCACTATGGCTACACCTTC
CDR3: CASSLFTGHYGYTF

V: TRBV15
J: TRBJ2-7
size: NA
D: TRBD1
DNA: TGTGCCACCAGCAGCAGGGACAGGAAGGACTACGAGCAGTACTTC
CDR3: CATSSRDRKDYEQYF

V: TRBV18
J: TRBJ2-1
size: NA
D: TRBD1
DNA: TGTGCCAGCTCACCGGGACAGGGGGCATTGGGCAATGAGCAGTTCTTC
CDR3: CASSPGQGALGNEQFF

V: TRBV21-1
J: TRBJ1-1
size: few
D: NA
DNA: TGTGCCAGCAGCAAACGACAGGGGACAACTTTCTTT
CDR3: CASSKRQGTTFF

V: TRBV18
J: TRBJ2-1
size: few
D: TRBD2
DNA: TGTGCCAGCTCACCCTTCCAGCTAGCGGGGGGATACAATGAGCAGTTCTTC
CDR3: CASSPFQLAGGYNEQFF

V: TRBV28
J: TRBJ1-3
size: NA
D: TRBD1
DNA: TGTGCCAGCAGTTCCCCCCCGGGACAGGGATCAATCTCTGGAAACACCATATATTTT
CDR3: CASSSPPGQGSISGNTIYF

V: TRBV30
J: TRBJ1-2
size: NA
D: NA
DNA: TGTGCCTGGAGCCCAGACAGGTTCCTCTATGGCTACACCTTC
CDR3: CAWSPDRFLYGYTF

V: TRBV7-3
J: TRBJ2-5
size: once
D: NA
DNA: TGTGCCAGCAGCCCCCGAGCATCTAAAGAGACCCAGTACTTC
CDR3: CASSPRASKETQYF

V: TRBV11-2
J: TRBJ2-5
size: NA
D: TRBD2
DNA: TGTGCCAGCAGCTTAGGACTAGCGGGAGGCTCCCCCCAGTACTTC
CDR3: CASSLGLAGGSPQYF

V: TRBV11-2
J: TRBJ2-1
size: NA
D: NA
DNA: TGTGCCAGTCAGCTCCGGGACACCCAAGCCGATGAGCAGTTCTTC
CDR3: CASQLRDTQADEQFF

V: TRBV27
J: TRBJ2-3
size: NA
D: TRBD2
DNA: TGTGCCAGCAGTCCGAGACTAGCGGGAGCTCTTACGCAGTATTTT
CDR3: CASSPRLAGALTQYF

V: TRBV6-1
J: TRBJ2-1
size: NA
D: TRBD1
DNA: TGTGCCAGCAGTGAAGCCGGGACAGGGGGCAATGAGCAGTTCTTC
CDR3: CASSEAGTGGNEQFF

V: TRBV18
J: TRBJ1-5
size: NA
D: NA
DNA: TGTGCCAGCTCACCGGCATATAGCAATCAGCCCCAGCATTTT
CDR3: CASSPAYSNQPQHF

V: TRBV7-7
J: TRBJ2-1
size: NA
D: TRBD2
DNA: TGTGCTAGCAGCTTAGGACTAGCGGGAGGGAATGAGCAGTTCTTC
CDR3: CASSLGLAGGNEQFF

V: TRBV27
J: TRBJ1-1
size: few
D: NA
DNA: TGTGCCAGCAGTTTGGGGGGGAACACTGAAGCTTTCTTT
CDR3: CASSLGGNTEAFF

V: TRBV5-4
J: TRBJ1-3
size: few
D: TRBD1
DNA: TGTGCCAGCAGCTTGGGGCAGGGGGTTGGAAACACCATATATTTT
CDR3: CASSLGQGVGNTIYF

V: TRBV30
J: TRBJ2-1
size: few
D: TRBD2
DNA: TGTGCCTGGAGTGTAGGACTAGCGGGCTACAATGAGCAGTTCTTC
CDR3: CAWSVGLAGYNEQFF

V: TRBV5-6
J: TRBJ2-7
size: few
D: TRBD1
DNA: TGTGCCAGCAGTTGGACAGGGGGCTTCTCCTACGAGCAGTACTTC
CDR3: CASSWTGGFSYEQYF

V: TRBV2
J: TRBJ2-5
size: once
D: NA
DNA: TGTGCCAGCAGTACGAGGGAGACCCAGTACTTC
CDR3: CASSTRETQYF

V: TRBV6-5
J: TRBJ2-7
size: NA
D: TRBD2
DNA: TGTGCCAGCAGTATGAGCGGGGCGCCCCACGAGCAGTACTTC
CDR3: CASSMSGAPHEQYF

V: TRBV27
J: TRBJ2-1
size: NA
D: TRBD2
DNA: TGTGCCAGCAGTTTAGAACTAGCGGGATGGAATGAGCAGTTCTTC
CDR3: CASSLELAGWNEQFF

V: TRBV4-1
J: TRBJ2-7
size: NA
D: TRBD2
DNA: TGCGCCAGCAGTCAGGGACTAGCGGGAGACCACGAGCAGTACTTC
CDR3: CASSQGLAGDHEQYF

V: TRBV19
J: TRBJ1-3
size: NA
D: NA
DNA: TGTGCCAGTAATTTACGGGGGGTACCTGGAAACACCATATATTTT
CDR3: CASNLRGVPGNTIYF

V: TRBV27
J: TRBJ1-4
size: NA
D: TRBD1
DNA: TGTGCCAGCAGTAGGGACAGGAAAAATGAAAAACTGTTTTTT
CDR3: CASSRDRKNEKLFF

V: TRBV18
J: TRBJ2-7
size: NA
D: TRBD1
DNA: TGTGCCAGCTCACCTGGACAGGGCTCCTACGAGCAGTACTTC
CDR3: CASSPGQGSYEQYF

V: TRBV5-6
J: TRBJ1-6
size: NA
D: NA
DNA: TGTGCCAGCAGCTTTACAGGGAATTCACCCCTCCACTTT
CDR3: CASSFTGNSPLHF

V: TRBV19
J: TRBJ1-1
size: NA
D: NA
DNA: TGTGCCAGTAGTTATGGGCAGAACACTGAAGCTTTCTTT
CDR3: CASSYGQNTEAFF

V: TRBV7-9
J: TRBJ2-3
size: few
D: NA
DNA: TGTGCCAGCAGCTCCGCGAGGGAGGACACAGATACGCAGTATTTT
CDR3: CASSSAREDTDTQYF

V: TRBV30
J: TRBJ1-2
size: NA
D: NA
DNA: TGTGCCTGGAGCCCCAGCGCCCGAACCGGCTACACCTTC
CDR3: CAWSPSARTGYTF

V: TRBV19
J: TRBJ2-7
size: once
D: NA
DNA: TGTGCCAGTAGTATAGACAGGGGTGCAACCTACGAGCAGTACTTC
CDR3: CASSIDRGATYEQYF